This entry is about one T cell receptor (beta chain). Antigen specificity is unknown. Other DNA sequences of this sample code for an identical CDR3. The source of the sample is a study of cytomegalovirus exposure and HLA in healthy donors. Study outcomes and limitations: Specificity of a few CMV-associated chains for CMV antigens was verified in vitro. In a later analysis, TCR association rates varied by HLA locus: DRB1 most, HLA-C fewest.

This PCR relied on a set of 60 Vbeta primers and 13 Jbeta primers. Data came from immunoSEQ multiplex PCR; TCRdb stores just in-frame clones and leaves some out. This sample yields around 130,000 clones, of which more than 65% are seen a single time; roughly 1.5% belongs to the top ten. This TCR was sampled from a woman younger than 30 in good health and CMV-seronegative. The sample was PBMCs.

Written as DNA, the CDR3 is TGTGCCAGCAGCGTTGCTAGCGGATCCTACGAGCAGTACTTC. As protein: CASSVASGSYEQYF. V and J are TRBV9 and TRBJ2-7; 7 bases agree with TRBD2. The V gene end was trimmed by 2 bases and the J gene end by 1 base; junction bases not matched to a gene: 3. The CDR3 length is 14 residues. Germline V CDR1 and CDR2: SGDLS, YYNGEE. Combining the CDR3 with reference TRBV9 and TRBJ2-7 gives the whole variable domain DSGVTQTPKHLITATGQRVTLRCSPRSGDLSVYWYQQSLDQGLQFLIQYYNGEERAKGNILERFSAQQFPDLHSELNLSSLELGDSALYFCASSVASGSYEQYFGPGTRLTVT.